Below, 17 T cell receptor beta chains from the same sample are listed, as sequenced in a study of vaccination and CD4 T cells after COVID-19 (dated 2022 in TCRdb). These receptors' antigens are unknown. Explained via the paper, the treatment or condition label denotes: approximately nine-day PBMC culture with coronavirus spike peptide pools or control peptides (ViraFEST assay). The library came from PCR. Instrument used: Illumina iSeq 100. At the Johns Hopkins FTIC core, DNA from the cultured CD4+ T cells underwent TCR sequencing with the Oncomine TCR Beta short-read assay. Using fastp trimming at Q25 and MiXCR clonotype assembly, TCRdb reanalyzed the public sequencing data and kept in-frame beta chains. Rows with a matching CDR3 protein are joined into one entry that keeps the most common DNA and genes. The sample data list about 18,000 distinct CDR3 sequences, and 50% to 70% of these were observed just once. The ten most abundant clones make up approximately 4.7% of the sample.

The starting material was CD4+ T cells from blood, cultured in vitro, obtained after SARS-CoV-2 vaccination. The source is a human donor who had recovered from COVID-19.

V gene TRBV19 combines with J gene TRBJ2-7; TRBD1 might be the D (5 bases). V shed 8 bases and J shed 5 bases, with 10 bases lying between them. This CDR3 is built from 11 residues. Germline lookup yields CDR1 LNHDA and CDR2 SQIVND (reference sequence). The CDR3 protein is CASGIRDEQYF. CDR3 bases: TGTGCCAGTGGGATCAGGGACGAGCAGTACTTC.

V and J are TRBV20-1 and TRBJ2-1, with D perhaps matching TRBD2 (5 bases). The CDR3 runs to 13 residues. The V gene lost 0 bases and the J gene lost 6 bases, with 9 bases spanning the gap. Germline values: CDR1 DFQATT, CDR2 SNEGSKA (reference sequence). As DNA, the CDR3 is TGCAGTGCTAGAGACCGACTAATCAATGAGCAGTTCTTC. Its protein is CSARDRLINEQFF.

The chain combines TRBV5-1 with TRBJ1-2; TRBD1 aligns across 7 bases. CDR1 SGHRS and CDR2 YFSETQ come from the germline V gene. V dropped 4 bases and J dropped 4; count of bases not matched to a gene: 10. The CDR3 is made up of 15 amino acids. CDR3 loop: CASSMQGQASYGYTF. The CDR3 DNA is TGCGCCAGCAGCATGCAAGGACAGGCCAGCTATGGCTACACCTTC.

The V and J genes are TRBV7-2 and TRBJ2-3; 8 nucleotides align to TRBD2. The ends lost 5 bases at V and 6 bases at J; junction bases unmatched: 16. The CDR3 has 17 residues. Germline V lookup: CDR1 SGHTA, CDR2 FQGNSA. CDR3 bases: TGTGCCAGCAGCCCCCAGTTATTGGCGGGAGGAGGGGATACGCAGTATTTT. Protein product: CASSPQLLAGGGDTQYF.

This chain connects TRBV12-3 or TRBV12-4 to TRBJ2-6, with D unclear. This CDR3 spans 14 amino acids. V lost 2 bases, J lost 0 bases, and 2 bases lay in between. CDR3 nucleotides: TGTGCCAGCAGTTTACGCTCTGGGGCCAACGTCCTGACTTTC. This translates into CASSLRSGANVLTF.

The rearrangement joins TRBV6-1 to TRBJ2-5; D unclear. Germline-derived CDR1 and CDR2 are MNHNS and SASEGT. Trimming removed 3 bases at V and 5 bases at J, with 22 bases between. The CDR3 runs to 17 residues. The CDR3 spells CASSDSWAALGRETQYF. The CDR3 nucleotides read TGTGCCAGCAGTGATAGTTGGGCAGCCTTGGGCCGGGAGACCCAGTACTTC.

The J gene is TRBJ2-1, the V gene TRBV5-4; D gene ambiguous. V was trimmed by 0 bases and J by 2 bases, leaving 9 bases between them. The CDR3 spans 15 residues. The germline V gene has CDR1 SGHNT and CDR2 YYREEE (reference sequence). For the CDR3, the DNA is TGTGCCAGCAGCTTGGACCGTGGGCCCTACAATGAGCAGTTCTTC. This codes for CASSLDRGPYNEQFF.

The chain is built from TRBV7-9 and TRBJ2-3; 9 nucleotides align to TRBD2. CDR1 is SEHNR, CDR2 FQNEAQ, per germline (reference sequence). The CDR3 has 16 residues. Trimming cost V 2 bases and J 2 bases; bases outside gene matches: 5. In nucleotides, the CDR3 is TGTGCCAGCAGCTTATCCGGACTAGCGAACACAGATACGCAGTATTTT. Its protein product is CASSLSGLANTDTQYF.

This clonotype has only a few counts. The J gene is TRBJ1-1, the V gene TRBV20-1; a possible D gene is TRBD1 (6 bases). The germline gives CDR1 DFQATT, CDR2 SNEGSKA (reference sequence). The CDR3 has 16 amino acids. Trimming took off 3 bases at V and 7 bases at J, with 24 bases between the two ends. The CDR3 nucleotides read TGCAGTGCTAGGAATAACAGGGTTGCAAGTAGTGGTGAAGCTTTCTTT. Its translation is CSARNNRVASSGEAFF.

The chain has TRBV19 and TRBJ2-6; 8 bases agree with TRBD1. CDR1 and CDR2 from the germline V gene are LNHDA and SQIVND (reference sequence). V lost 8 bases to trimming and J lost 0 bases; unmatched junction nucleotides: 6. The CDR3 contains 16 residues. The CDR3, as DNA: TGTGCCAGTTTGGGGACAGGCCTCTCTGGGGCCAACGTCCTGACTTTC. Protein: CASLGTGLSGANVLTF.

This rearrangement joins TRBV11-2 to TRBJ2-7, with D unresolved. This CDR3 is 14 amino acids long. The germline V and J ends were trimmed by 5 bases and 0 bases, with 11 bases remaining between them. From germline, CDR1 is SGHAT and CDR2 FQNNGV. The CDR3 region has the DNA TGTGCCAGCAGCGCCTCCCCGCCCTCCTACGAGCAGTACTTC. This gives the protein CASSASPPSYEQYF.

V is TRBV28 and J is TRBJ1-3; D remains ambiguous. V lost 5 bases, J lost 2 bases, and 16 bases lay in between. Germline V lookup: CDR1 MDHEN, CDR2 SYDVKM. The CDR3 is 16 amino acids. The CDR3 nucleotides are TGTGCCAGCAGTAAGAGGAGGCAGTCGACTGGAAACACCATATATTTT. This translates into CASSKRRQSTGNTIYF.

This clonotype was seen a few times. This chain uses TRBV20-1 with TRBJ1-6; D is possibly TRBD1 (6 bases). Germline V gene data show CDR1 as DFQATT and CDR2 as SNEGSKA (reference sequence). The CDR3 is 15 amino acids. Trimming removed 6 bases from V and 4 bases from J, with 16 bases in between. The CDR3 loop is CSAAGARQYNSPLHF. Here the CDR3 DNA reads TGCAGTGCGGCAGGGGCCCGGCAGTATAATTCACCCCTCCACTTT.

This chain joins TRBV25-1 and TRBJ1-1; TRBD1 aligns across 11 bases. The CDR3 sequence is 17 residues long. Trimming at V came to 0 bases and at J to 5 bases, leaving 8 bases not matched to a gene. Germline V gene data show CDR1 as MGHDK and CDR2 as SYGVNS. CDR3 loop: CASSEYFGTGGRTEAFF. The CDR3 DNA reads as TGTGCCAGCAGTGAATATTTCGGGACAGGGGGAAGGACTGAAGCTTTCTTT.

Judged by abundance, this clonotype is hyperexpanded. This chain links TRBV7-9 with TRBJ1-1; TRBD1 aligns across 10 bases. Trimming removed 7 bases from V and 5 bases from J; junction bases left unmatched: 4. CDR3 length equals 13 residues. Looked up from germline, CDR1 is SEHNR and CDR2 is FQNEAQ (reference sequence). The CDR3 loop reads CASNDRGLTEAFF. The CDR3, as DNA: TGTGCCAGCAACGACAGGGGGCTAACTGAAGCTTTCTTT.

The chain links TRBV7-9 to TRBJ2-6; 10 bases map to TRBD1. Germline-derived CDR1 and CDR2 are SEHNR and FQNEAQ (reference sequence). CDR3 size: 17 residues. V was pared by 4 bases and J by 1 base, with 4 bases of the junction left unmatched. CDR3 protein: CASSSGTGVSGANVLTF. DNA for the CDR3: TGTGCCAGCAGCTCCGGGACAGGGGTTTCTGGGGCCAACGTCCTGACTTTC.

This sequence joins TRBV12-3 or TRBV12-4 and TRBJ1-1; no reliable D call. The CDR3 runs to 13 residues. V was trimmed by 5 bases and J by 1 base, leaving 8 bases between them. The CDR3 region has the DNA TGTGCCAGCAGTCCAAGAGAGAACACTGAAGCTTTCTTT. This encodes CASSPRENTEAFF.